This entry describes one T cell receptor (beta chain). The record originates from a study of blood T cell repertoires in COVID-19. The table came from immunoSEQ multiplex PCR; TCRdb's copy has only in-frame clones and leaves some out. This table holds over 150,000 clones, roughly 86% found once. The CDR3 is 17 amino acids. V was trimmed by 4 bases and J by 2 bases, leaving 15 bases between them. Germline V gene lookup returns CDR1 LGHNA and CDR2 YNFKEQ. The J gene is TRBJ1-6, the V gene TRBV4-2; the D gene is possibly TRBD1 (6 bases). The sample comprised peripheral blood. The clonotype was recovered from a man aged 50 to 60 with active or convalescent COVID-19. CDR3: CASSPTTGGPYNSPLHF. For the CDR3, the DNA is TGTGCCAGCAGCCCCACAACGGGGGGGCCCTATAATTCACCCCTCCACTTT.